This T cell receptor (beta chain) was retrieved from a study of healthy donors' naive CD4 and CD8 T cells. Study findings and constraints: CDR3 charge plus V and J genes appeared to account for approximately 12% of CD4/CD8 variance.

The sample holds a few counts of this clonotype. Its antigen remains unidentified. Starting from 500 ng of total RNA, TCR libraries were made with linear amplification. MiXCR, run by TCRdb on the reads, gives a single entry per CDR3 protein. The data show about 200,000 distinct CDR3 sequences, around three quarters seen once. Germline CDR1 is ENHRY and CDR2 is SYGVKD. This CDR3 has 13 amino acids. V was pared by 5 bases and J by 5 bases, with 12 bases between. The genes are TRBV10-3 and TRBJ2-5; D call uncertain. The sequence derives from a pool of human donors in good health; the sample pools cells from several healthy donors. Sequenced: naive CD4+ and CD8+ T cells sorted from blood, pooled from several donors. CDR3 loop: CAISPEWSETQYF. Written as DNA, the CDR3 is TGTGCCATCAGTCCGGAATGGTCCGAGACCCAGTACTTC.